The clone carrying this T cell receptor (beta chain) was counted once. The antigen is not known. The source of the sample is a study of T cell responses to AZD1222 COVID-19 vaccine. Study conclusions and caveats: Close to half of spike-specific TCRs reportedly recognize unmutated variant regions. There were mostly white British donors and more females than males, and clonal diversity was possibly underestimated. With two AZD1222 doses given, Spike-specific TCR breadth and depth both rose.

V lost 1 base, J lost 0 bases, and 18 bases lay in between. Germline values: CDR1 MNHNS, CDR2 SASEGT. This CDR3 has 18 amino acids. Profiled with immunoSEQ multiplex PCR; TCRdb holds only in-frame clones, not every one. The profile covers about 120,000 clones, with about 90% appearing a single time and approximately 2.5% taken by the ten largest. Second-dose recipients at about 4 or about 12 weeks were treated as one pooled group. The chain recombines TRBV6-1 with TRBJ1-2; perhaps TRBD1 as D (6 bases). This clonotype was sampled from an adult who received the AZD1222 COVID-19 vaccine. The sequencing here drew on peripheral blood, taken 28 days after the second AZD1222 dose. For the CDR3, the DNA is TGTGCCAGCAGTGAAGGGTGGGGGGCCTTTCGACCTAACTATGGCTACACCTTC. Translated, it gives CASSEGWGAFRPNYGYTF.